These T cell receptor beta chains were read from a single sample in a study of shared clonotypes between healthy human individuals. Here immunoSEQ multiplex PCR was the method, and the copy in TCRdb shows in-frame clones only, minus some. The repertoire consists of around 940,000 clones, with more than 75% occurring once and the leading ten covering nearly 1.5%. The sample comprised memory CD4+ T cells sorted from blood. The receptors originated from a young man in good health. Each CDR3 is given with its conserved first and last residue. The D gene is left open where the match is weak. Clone size is given for some rows only: seen once, a few or many times, or a class if the clone is expanded.

TGTGCCTGGGAGGGACAGACGAACACTGAAGCTTTCTTT,CAWEGQTNTEAFF,.,TRBV30,TRBD1,TRBJ1-1
TGCGCCAGCAGCCGATCGGGAGCCTTAACCTACGAGCAGTACTTC,CASSRSGALTYEQYF,.,TRBV5-1,.,TRBJ2-7
TGTGCCAGTAGTATAGACAGTTCCTCCTCCTACGAGCAGTACTTC,CASSIDSSSSYEQYF,few,TRBV19,.,TRBJ2-7
TGTGCCAGCTCCCTACCAAATGAGCAGTTCTTC,CASSLPNEQFF,.,TRBV18,.,TRBJ2-1
TGTGCCAGCAGCACACCCCGGGACAGGGCGCACGAGCAGTACTTC,CASSTPRDRAHEQYF,.,TRBV11-2,TRBD1,TRBJ2-7
TGTGCCAGCAGCGTAGGGATACTAGCCAAAAACATTCAGTACTTC,CASSVGILAKNIQYF,.,TRBV9,.,TRBJ2-4
TGTGCCAGCAGCCCCACGCGCACCGGGGAGCTGTTTTTT,CASSPTRTGELFF,.,TRBV5-4,.,TRBJ2-2
TGTGCCAGCAGCTCCCAGACTAGCGGGCGGACAGATACGCAGTATTTT,CASSSQTSGRTDTQYF,.,TRBV7-2,TRBD2,TRBJ2-3
TGTGCCAGTAGTACCCGGACAGGGACACACTGGGGAGCTTTCTTT,CASSTRTGTHWGAFF,.,TRBV19,TRBD1,TRBJ1-1
TGTGCCAGCAGCTTGGGGGGGTCCTACAATGAGCAGTTCTTC,CASSLGGSYNEQFF,.,TRBV5-4,.,TRBJ2-1
TGTGCCAGCAGCTTGGCTTACCGGGATCAGGGTACAGATACGCAGTATTTT,CASSLAYRDQGTDTQYF,few,TRBV5-6,.,TRBJ2-3